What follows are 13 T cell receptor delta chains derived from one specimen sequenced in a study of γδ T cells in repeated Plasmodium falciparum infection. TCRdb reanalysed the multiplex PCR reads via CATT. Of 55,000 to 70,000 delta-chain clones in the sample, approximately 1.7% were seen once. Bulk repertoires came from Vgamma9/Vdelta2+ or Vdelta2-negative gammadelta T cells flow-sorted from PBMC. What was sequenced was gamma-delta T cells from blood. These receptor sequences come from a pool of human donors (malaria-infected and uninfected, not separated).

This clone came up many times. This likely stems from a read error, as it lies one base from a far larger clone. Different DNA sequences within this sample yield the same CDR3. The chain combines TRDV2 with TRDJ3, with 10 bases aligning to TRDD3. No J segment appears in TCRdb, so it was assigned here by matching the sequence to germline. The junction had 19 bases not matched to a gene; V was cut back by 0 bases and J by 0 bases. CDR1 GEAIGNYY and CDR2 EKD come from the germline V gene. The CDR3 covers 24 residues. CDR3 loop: CACDTIDSRTGGSGPSWDTRQMFF. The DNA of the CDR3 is TGTGCCTGTGACACCATCGATTCCCGTACTGGGGGATCAGGGCCCTCCTGGGACACCCGACAGATGTTTTTC.

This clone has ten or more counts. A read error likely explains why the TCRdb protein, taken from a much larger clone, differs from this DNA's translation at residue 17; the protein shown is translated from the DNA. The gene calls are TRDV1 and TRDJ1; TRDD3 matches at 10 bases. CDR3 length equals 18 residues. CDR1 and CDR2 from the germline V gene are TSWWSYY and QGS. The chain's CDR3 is CALGLPTGDTRRTDKLTF. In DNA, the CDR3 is TGTGCTCTTGGACTCCCTACGGGGGATACGCGCCGCACCGATAAACTCACCTTT.

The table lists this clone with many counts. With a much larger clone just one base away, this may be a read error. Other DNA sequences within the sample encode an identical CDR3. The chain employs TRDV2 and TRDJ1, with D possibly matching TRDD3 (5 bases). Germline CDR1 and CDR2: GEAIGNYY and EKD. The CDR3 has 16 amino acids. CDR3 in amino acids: CACDPLLGPYTDKLIF. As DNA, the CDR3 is TGCGCCTGTGACCCCCTCCTGGGCCCGTACACCGATAAACTCATCTTT.

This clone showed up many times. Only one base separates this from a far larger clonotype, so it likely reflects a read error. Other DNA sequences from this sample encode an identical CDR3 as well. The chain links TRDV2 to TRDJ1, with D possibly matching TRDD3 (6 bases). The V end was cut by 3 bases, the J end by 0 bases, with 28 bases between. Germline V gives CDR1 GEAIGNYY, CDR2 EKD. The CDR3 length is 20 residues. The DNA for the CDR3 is TGTGCCTGTGACCACCCTCAATCCTGGGGATCATCTGCGTACACCGATAAACTCATCTTT. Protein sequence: CACDHPQSWGSSAYTDKLIF.

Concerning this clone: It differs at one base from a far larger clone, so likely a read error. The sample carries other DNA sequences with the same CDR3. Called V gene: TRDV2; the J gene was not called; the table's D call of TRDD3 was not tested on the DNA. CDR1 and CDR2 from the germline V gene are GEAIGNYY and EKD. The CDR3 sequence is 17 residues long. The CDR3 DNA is TGTGCCTGTGACCCCCCTCCACACTGGGGGATGACAGCACAGCTCTTCTTT. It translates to CACDPPPHWGMTAQLFF.

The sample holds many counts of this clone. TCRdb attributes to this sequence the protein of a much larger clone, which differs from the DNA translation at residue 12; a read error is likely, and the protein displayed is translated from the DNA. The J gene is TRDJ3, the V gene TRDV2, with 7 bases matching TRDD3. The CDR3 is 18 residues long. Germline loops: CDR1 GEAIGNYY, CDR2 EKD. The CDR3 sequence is CACDTGGFSSWGTRQMFF. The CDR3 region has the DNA TGTGCCTGTGACACCGGGGGATTTAGCTCCTGGGGCACCCGACAGATGTTTTTC.

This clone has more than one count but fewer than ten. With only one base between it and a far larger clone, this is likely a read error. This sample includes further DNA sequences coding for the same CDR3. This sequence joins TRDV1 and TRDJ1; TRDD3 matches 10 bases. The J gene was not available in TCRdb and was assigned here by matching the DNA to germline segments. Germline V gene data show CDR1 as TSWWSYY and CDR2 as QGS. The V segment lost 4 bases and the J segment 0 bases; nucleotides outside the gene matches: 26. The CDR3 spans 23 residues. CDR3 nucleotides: TGTGCTCTTGGGGGTACTTCCGCTCCTTTACTCTACTGGGGGATCAGGTACACCGATAAACTCATCTTT. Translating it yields CALGGTSAPLLYWGIRYTDKLIF.

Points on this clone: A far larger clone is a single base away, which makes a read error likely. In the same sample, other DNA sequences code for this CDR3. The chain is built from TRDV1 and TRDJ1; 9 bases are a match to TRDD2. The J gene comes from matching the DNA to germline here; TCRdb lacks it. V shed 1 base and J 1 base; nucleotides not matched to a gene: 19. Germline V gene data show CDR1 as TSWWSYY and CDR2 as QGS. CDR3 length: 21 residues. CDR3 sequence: CALGERRYLPTGVHCTDKLIF. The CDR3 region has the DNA TGTGCTCTTGGGGAACGTCGGTACCTTCCTACGGGGGTCCACTGCACCGATAAACTCATCTTT.

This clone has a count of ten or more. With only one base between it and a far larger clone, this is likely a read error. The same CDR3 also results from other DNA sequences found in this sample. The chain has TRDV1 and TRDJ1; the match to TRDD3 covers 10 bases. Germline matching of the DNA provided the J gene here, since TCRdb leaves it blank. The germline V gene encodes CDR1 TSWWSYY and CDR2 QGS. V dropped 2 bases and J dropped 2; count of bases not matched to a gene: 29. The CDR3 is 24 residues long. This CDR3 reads CALGELASDTGGCRIRRGTDKLIF. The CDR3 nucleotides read TGTGCTCTTGGGGAATTAGCCTCCGATACTGGGGGATGCCGGATTAGGAGAGGTACCGATAAACTCATCTTT.

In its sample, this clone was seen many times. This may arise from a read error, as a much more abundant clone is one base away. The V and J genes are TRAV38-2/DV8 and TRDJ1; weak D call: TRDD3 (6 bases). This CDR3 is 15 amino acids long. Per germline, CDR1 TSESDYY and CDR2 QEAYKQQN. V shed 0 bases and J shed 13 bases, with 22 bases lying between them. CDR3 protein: CAYRSAEYWARGPIF. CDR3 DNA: TGTGCTTATAGGAGCGCAGAGTACTGGGCACGGGGACCCATCTTT.

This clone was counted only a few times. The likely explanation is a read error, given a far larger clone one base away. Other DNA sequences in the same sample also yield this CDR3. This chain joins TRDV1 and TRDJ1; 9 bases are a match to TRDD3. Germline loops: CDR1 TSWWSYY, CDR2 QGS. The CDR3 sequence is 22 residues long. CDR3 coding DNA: TGTGCTCTTGGGGTATTCTTCCGGAGTCGGGGGATACTCGGCTCACGAAGCGATAAACTTATCTTT. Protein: CALGVFFRSRGILGSRSDKLIF.

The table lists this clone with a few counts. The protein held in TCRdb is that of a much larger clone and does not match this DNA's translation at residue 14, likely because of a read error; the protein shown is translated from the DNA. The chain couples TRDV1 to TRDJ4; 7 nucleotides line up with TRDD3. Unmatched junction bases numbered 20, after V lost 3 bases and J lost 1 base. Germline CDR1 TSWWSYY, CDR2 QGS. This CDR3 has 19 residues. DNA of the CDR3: TGTGCTCTTGGGGATTCGCCAGTCCAGGGATACACAATCGTCAGACCCCTGATCTTT. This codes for CALGDSPVQGYTIVRPLIF.

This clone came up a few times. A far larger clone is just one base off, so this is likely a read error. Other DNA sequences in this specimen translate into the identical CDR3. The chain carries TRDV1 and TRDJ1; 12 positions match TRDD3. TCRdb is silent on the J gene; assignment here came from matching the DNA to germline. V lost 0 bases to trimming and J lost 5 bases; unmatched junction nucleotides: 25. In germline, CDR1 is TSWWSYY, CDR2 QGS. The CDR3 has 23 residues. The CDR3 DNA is TGTGCTCTTGGGGAACTAAAGTCCCTGCACCGATACTGGGGGATACAGGGGGAGGATAAACTCATCTTT. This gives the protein CALGELKSLHRYWGIQGEDKLIF.